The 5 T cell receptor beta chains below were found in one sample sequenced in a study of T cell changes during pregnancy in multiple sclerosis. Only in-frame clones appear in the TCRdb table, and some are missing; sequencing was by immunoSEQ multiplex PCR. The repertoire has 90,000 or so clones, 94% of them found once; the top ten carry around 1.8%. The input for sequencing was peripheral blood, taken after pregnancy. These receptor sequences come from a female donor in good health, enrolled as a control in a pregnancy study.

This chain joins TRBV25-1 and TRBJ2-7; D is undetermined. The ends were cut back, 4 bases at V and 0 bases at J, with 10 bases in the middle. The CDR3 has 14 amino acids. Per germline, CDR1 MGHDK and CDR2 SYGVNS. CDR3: CASSGPPGSYEQYF. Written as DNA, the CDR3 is TGTGCCAGCAGTGGCCCCCCGGGCTCCTACGAGCAGTACTTC.

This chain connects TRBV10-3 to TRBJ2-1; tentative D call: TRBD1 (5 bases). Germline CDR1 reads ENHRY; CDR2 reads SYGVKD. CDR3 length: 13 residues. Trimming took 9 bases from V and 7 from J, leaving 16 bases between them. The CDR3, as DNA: TGTGCCATTATGCCGGACAAAGGTAATGAGCAGTTCTTC. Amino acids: CAIMPDKGNEQFF.

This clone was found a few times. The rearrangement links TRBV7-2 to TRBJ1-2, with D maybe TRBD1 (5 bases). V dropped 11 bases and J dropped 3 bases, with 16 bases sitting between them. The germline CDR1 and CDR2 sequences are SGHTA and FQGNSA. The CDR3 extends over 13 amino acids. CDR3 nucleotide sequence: TGTGCCGCCGCCGGCGTCAGGGACTATGGCTACACCTTC. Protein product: CAAAGVRDYGYTF. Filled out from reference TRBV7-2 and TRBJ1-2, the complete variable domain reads GAGVSQSPSNKVTEKGKDVELRCDPISGHTALYWYRQSLGQGLEFLIYFQGNSAPDKSGLPSDRFSAERTGGSVSTLTIQRTQQEDSAVYLCAAAGVRDYGYTFGSGTRLTVV.

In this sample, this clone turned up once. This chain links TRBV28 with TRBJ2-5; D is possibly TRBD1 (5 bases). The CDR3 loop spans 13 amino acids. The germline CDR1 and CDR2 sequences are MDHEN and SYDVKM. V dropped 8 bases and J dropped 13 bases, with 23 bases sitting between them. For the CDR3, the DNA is TGTGCCAGCGCTCCCCCCAGGGTTCCGAACTTGTACTTC. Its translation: CASAPPRVPNLYF.

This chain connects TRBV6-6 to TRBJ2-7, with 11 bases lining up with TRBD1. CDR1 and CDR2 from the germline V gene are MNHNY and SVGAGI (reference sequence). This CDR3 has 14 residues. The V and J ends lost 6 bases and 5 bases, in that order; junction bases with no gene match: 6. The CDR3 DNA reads TGTGCCAGCAGATTCGGACAGGGGGCTGACGAGCAGTACTTC. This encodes CASRFGQGADEQYF.